This T cell receptor beta chain was found in a study of blood T cells in healthy people across ages. The second PCR ran roughly 6 to 11 cycles with a sample-barcoded 5' primer and J-beta primers. Carrying 12 random nucleotides, a template-switch adaptor labeled each individual cDNA molecule. There were at least 2.5 million CDR3-containing paired-end reads obtained from each sample. TCRdb used MiXCR to reprocess the 5' RACE reads, holding one entry per CDR3 protein. Altogether 600,000 or so distinct CDR3 sequences are present, about 30% being singletons, with the ten largest covering 15% to 19%. Whenever a sample was processed, at least 6 million PBMCs were isolated. No fewer than 5.5 micrograms of total RNA were isolated from every sample. Sequencing input: blood. The clonotype originates from an elderly woman in good health.

The CDR3 loop reads CASSLTLAGGLYF. The DNA of the CDR3 is TGTGCCAGCAGCTTAACGCTAGCGGGGGGACTGTACTTC. The chain carries TRBV7-8 and TRBJ2-5, with 11 nucleotides matching TRBD2. The CDR3 totals 13 residues. The V segment lost 2 bases and the J segment 13 bases; nucleotides outside the gene matches: 6. Germline V lookup: CDR1 SGHVS, CDR2 FQNEAQ.